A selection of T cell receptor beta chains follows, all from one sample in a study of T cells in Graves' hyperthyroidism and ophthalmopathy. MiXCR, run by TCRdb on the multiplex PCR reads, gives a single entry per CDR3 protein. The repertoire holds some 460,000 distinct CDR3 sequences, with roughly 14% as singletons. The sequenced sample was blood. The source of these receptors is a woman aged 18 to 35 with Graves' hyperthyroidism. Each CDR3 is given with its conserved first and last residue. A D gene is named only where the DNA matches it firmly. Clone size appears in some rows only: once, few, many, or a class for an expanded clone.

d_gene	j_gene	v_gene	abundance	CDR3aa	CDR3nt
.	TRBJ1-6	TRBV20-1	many	CSAQNAQGGSSPLHF	TGCAGTGCCCAAAATGCTCAGGGAGGTAGTTCACCCCTCCACTTT
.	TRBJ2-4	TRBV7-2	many	CASTQGSKNIQYF	TGTGCCAGCACCCAGGGGTCCAAAAACATTCAGTACTTC
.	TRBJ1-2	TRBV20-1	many	CSAPTRTDYGYTF	TGCAGTGCCCCGACGCGGACCGACTATGGCTACACCTTC
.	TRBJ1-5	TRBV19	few	CASNMGQGLNQPQHF	TGTGCCAGTAATATGGGGCAGGGACTTAATCAGCCCCAGCATTTT
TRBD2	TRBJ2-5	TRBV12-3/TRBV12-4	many	CASSSTSGGPWGETQYF	TGTGCCAGCAGTTCGACTAGCGGGGGACCTTGGGGAGAGACCCAGTACTTC
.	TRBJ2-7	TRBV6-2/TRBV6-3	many	CASSYSRGSGNYEQYF	TGTGCCAGCAGTTACTCGAGGGGTAGCGGAAACTACGAGCAGTACTTC
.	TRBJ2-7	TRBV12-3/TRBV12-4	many	CASSPRSGTPYEQYF	TGTGCCAGCAGCCCCCGTTCCGGGACCCCCTACGAGCAGTACTTC
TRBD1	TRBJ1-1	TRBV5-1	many	CASSKPTGVNTEAFF	TGCGCCAGCAGCAAACCGACAGGGGTGAACACTGAAGCTTTCTTT
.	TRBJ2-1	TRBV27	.	CASSPVTGGLQFF	TGTGCCAGCAGTCCCGTGACTGGTGGGTTGCAGTTCTTC
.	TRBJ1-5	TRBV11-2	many	CASSWGAGESNQPQHF	TGTGCCAGCAGCTGGGGGGCGGGGGAGAGCAATCAGCCCCAGCATTTT
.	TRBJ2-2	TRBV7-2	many	CASSLMDQGGGELFF	TGTGCCAGCAGCTTAATGGACCAAGGCGGCGGGGAGCTGTTTTTT
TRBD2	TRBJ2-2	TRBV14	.	CASSQEAGQWRNTGELFF	TGTGCCAGCAGCCAAGAAGCGGGGCAGTGGCGTAACACCGGGGAGCTGTTTTTT
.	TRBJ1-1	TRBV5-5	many	CASSLGTTNTEAFF	TGTGCCAGCAGCCTCGGGACAACGAACACTGAAGCTTTCTTT
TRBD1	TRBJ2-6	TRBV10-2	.	CASSSTGYGANVLTF	TGCGCCAGCAGTTCGACAGGGTACGGGGCCAACGTCCTGACTTTC
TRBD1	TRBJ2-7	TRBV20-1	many	CSAIRDRVPYEQYF	TGCAGTGCTATCCGGGACAGGGTACCCTACGAGCAGTACTTC
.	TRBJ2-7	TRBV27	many	CASSFNSYEQYF	TGTGCCAGCAGTTTCAACTCCTACGAGCAGTACTTC
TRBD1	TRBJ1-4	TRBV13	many	CASSQRTGRNEKLFF	TGTGCCAGCAGCCAAAGGACAGGGCGGAATGAAAAACTGTTTTTT
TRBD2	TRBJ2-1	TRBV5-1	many	CASSFGTSGSSSYNEQFF	TGCGCCAGCAGTTTTGGGACTAGCGGGAGTTCTAGCTACAATGAGCAGTTCTTC
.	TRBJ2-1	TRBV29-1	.	CSVRWNEQFF	TGCAGCGTCCGGTGGAATGAGCAGTTCTTC
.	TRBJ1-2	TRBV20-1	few	CSAVDTDYGYTF	TGCAGTGCGGTGGACACGGACTATGGCTACACCTTC
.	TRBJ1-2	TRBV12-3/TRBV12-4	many	CASSVTGTGYGYTF	TGTGCCAGCAGTGTCACAGGGACGGGGTATGGCTACACCTTC
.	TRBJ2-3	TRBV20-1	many	CSASHTDTQYF	TGCAGTGCTAGCCACACAGATACGCAGTATTTT
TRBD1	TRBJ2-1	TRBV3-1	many	CASSQERDRVPNNEQFF	TGTGCCAGCAGCCAAGAGAGGGACAGGGTCCCCAACAATGAGCAGTTCTTC
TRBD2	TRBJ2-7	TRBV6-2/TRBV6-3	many	CASSPRQIAGGFTRREQYF	TGTGCCAGCAGTCCTCGTCAAATAGCGGGGGGCTTTACGAGGCGCGAGCAGTACTTC
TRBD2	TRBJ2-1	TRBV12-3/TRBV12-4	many	CASTVFGRGGGYNEQFF	TGTGCCAGCACCGTATTTGGGCGGGGGGGCGGTTACAATGAGCAGTTCTTC
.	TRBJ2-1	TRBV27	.	CASSFLAQKYNEQFF	TGTGCCAGCAGTTTTCTAGCGCAAAAATACAATGAGCAGTTCTTC
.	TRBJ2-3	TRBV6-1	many	CASSPGYQRDTQYF	TGTGCCAGCAGTCCGGGGTATCAGAGGGATACGCAGTATTTT
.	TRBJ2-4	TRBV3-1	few	CASSQEMIAKNIQYF	TGTGCCAGCAGCCAAGAGATGATAGCCAAAAACATTCAGTACTTC
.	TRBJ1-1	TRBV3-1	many	CASSPDRSFPEAFF	TGTGCCAGCAGCCCGGACAGATCTTTTCCTGAAGCTTTCTTT